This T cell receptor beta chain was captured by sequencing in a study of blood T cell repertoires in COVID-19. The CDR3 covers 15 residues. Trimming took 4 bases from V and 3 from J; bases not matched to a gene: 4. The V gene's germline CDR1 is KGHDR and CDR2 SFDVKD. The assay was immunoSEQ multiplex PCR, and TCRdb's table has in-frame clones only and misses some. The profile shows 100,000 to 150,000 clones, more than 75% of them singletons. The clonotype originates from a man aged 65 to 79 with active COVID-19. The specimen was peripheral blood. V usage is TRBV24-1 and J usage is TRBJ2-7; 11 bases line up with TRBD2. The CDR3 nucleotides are TGTGCCACCAGTGACGGGCTAGCGGGGGGCTACGAGCAGTACTTC. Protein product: CATSDGLAGGYEQYF.